Below, 28 T cell receptor beta chains from the same sample are listed, as sequenced in a study of T cell responses to AZD1222 COVID-19 vaccine. The protocol was immunoSEQ multiplex PCR, while the TCRdb copy is restricted to in-frame clones and leaves out a portion. The data hold some 150,000 clones, with 90% observed a single time. Here the sequenced sample was peripheral blood, taken 28 days after the second AZD1222 dose. These receptors came from an adult who received the AZD1222 COVID-19 vaccine.

This chain uses TRBV3-1 (or the pseudogene TRBV3-2) with TRBJ1-4; D ambiguous. The V end lost 1 base, the J end lost 5 bases, and 5 bases lay between the germline ends. Per the germline V gene, CDR1 is LGHDT and CDR2 is YNNKEL (reference sequence). There are 13 residues in the CDR3. The CDR3 spells CASSQARNEKLFF. The CDR3 region has the DNA TGTGCCAGCAGCCAAGCCAGAAATGAAAAACTGTTTTTT.

The J gene is TRBJ2-6, the V gene TRBV27; D not certain. V lost 5 bases, J lost 5 bases, and 4 bases lay in between. The V gene's germline CDR1 is MNHEY and CDR2 SMNVEV (reference sequence). The length of the CDR3 is 12 residues. CDR3 sequence (DNA): TGTGCCAGCAGTCCTCGGGCCAACGTCCTGACTTTC. Amino acid sequence: CASSPRANVLTF.

This clone was seen a single time. This chain uses TRBV28 with TRBJ2-3; 7 bases line up with TRBD1. In germline, CDR1 is MDHEN, CDR2 SYDVKM. The junction had 14 bases not matched to a gene; V was cut back by 8 bases and J by 6 bases. The CDR3 covers 15 residues. The CDR3 DNA reads as TGTGCCAGCCACCCCCAGGGGGTGAGTAGGGATACGCAGTATTTT. As protein: CASHPQGVSRDTQYF.

CDR3 in amino acids: CASIRGAEAFF. In DNA form, the CDR3 reads TGTGCCAGCATCCGGGGGGCTGAAGCTTTCTTT. J is TRBJ1-1 and V is TRBV3-1 (or the pseudogene TRBV3-2), with D possibly TRBD1 on 5 matching bases. Trimming took off 7 bases at V and 6 bases at J, with 9 bases between the two ends. Germline CDR1 is LGHDT and CDR2 is YNNKEL (reference sequence). CDR3 length: 11 amino acids.

The V gene is TRBV9, the J gene TRBJ2-2; TRBD2 agrees at 10 bases. In germline, CDR1 is SGDLS, CDR2 YYNGEE. V was clipped by 3 bases and J by 5 bases; unmatched bases: 7. CDR3 length: 16 amino acids. CDR3 in amino acids: CASSAPGLARTGELFF. As DNA, the CDR3 is TGTGCCAGCAGCGCTCCGGGACTAGCGAGGACCGGGGAGCTGTTTTTT. The variable domain in full, with the rest retrieved from reference TRBV9 and TRBJ2-2, is DSGVTQTPKHLITATGQRVTLRCSPRSGDLSVYWYQQSLDQGLQFLIQYYNGEERAKGNILERFSAQQFPDLHSELNLSSLELGDSALYFCASSAPGLARTGELFFGEGSRLTVL.

The rearrangement joins TRBV28 to TRBJ2-5; TRBD2 might be the D (5 bases). Trimming removed 9 bases from V and 1 base from J, with 15 bases in between. CDR3 length equals 14 residues. The germline V gene has CDR1 MDHEN and CDR2 SYDVKM. CDR3 nucleotide sequence: TGTGCCAGTACCAAACAGCGGAGCCAAGAGACCCAGTACTTC. The encoded protein is CASTKQRSQETQYF.

This chain connects TRBV2 to TRBJ1-4; D is uncertain. V was trimmed by 6 bases and J by 0 bases, leaving 11 bases between them. CDR3 length: 15 amino acids. The V gene's germline CDR1 is SNHLY and CDR2 FYNNEI. The CDR3 sequence: CASRLHRTTNEKLFF. The CDR3 DNA sequence: TGTGCCAGCAGGCTCCACAGAACAACTAATGAAAAACTGTTTTTT.

A single count supports this clone. The same CDR3 can be traced to other DNA sequences in this sample. CDR3 sequence: CASSLVSGTSGTDTQYF. For the CDR3, the DNA is TGTGCCAGCAGCTTAGTTTCCGGGACTAGCGGCACAGATACGCAGTATTTT. The V and J genes are TRBV11-2 and TRBJ2-3; 10 bases fit TRBD2. CDR1 is SGHAT and CDR2 is FQNNGV in the germline V gene. The CDR3 spans 17 residues. V gave up 1 base and J gave up 1 base; unmatched junction bases: 5.

Only one count was recorded for this clone. The J gene is TRBJ2-1, the V gene TRBV24-1, with 8 bases aligning to TRBD1. CDR3 length equals 16 residues. After removal of 3 bases from V and 2 bases from J, the junction contained 5 bases not matched to a gene. Germline V gene sequence: CDR1 KGHDR, CDR2 SFDVKD. The CDR3 is CATSDPTGGTYNEQFF. Written as DNA, the CDR3 is TGTGCCACCAGTGATCCCACAGGGGGGACCTACAATGAGCAGTTCTTC.

In DNA, the CDR3 is TGTGCCAGCAGCTTCGGGACTAGCGGGAGTAGGGATACGCAGTATTTT. This translates into CASSFGTSGSRDTQYF. This chain uses TRBV11-2 with TRBJ2-3; 14 nucleotides align to TRBD2. J lost 6 bases, V lost 3 bases, and 5 bases had no gene match. The CDR3 is made up of 16 amino acids. Germline values: CDR1 SGHAT, CDR2 FQNNGV.

The chain couples TRBV11-2 to TRBJ1-2, with 8 positions matching TRBD1. The ends lost 5 bases at V and 4 bases at J; junction bases unmatched: 6. The CDR3 runs to 14 residues. Per germline, CDR1 SGHAT and CDR2 FQNNGV. The CDR3: CASSQGAAGYGYTF. The CDR3 DNA reads as TGTGCCAGCAGCCAGGGGGCAGCAGGCTATGGCTACACCTTC.

J is TRBJ2-2 and V is TRBV25-1; D perhaps matches TRBD1 (6 bases). This CDR3 has 14 residues. V dropped 0 bases and J dropped 7 bases, with 9 bases sitting between them. From germline, CDR1 is MGHDK and CDR2 SYGVNS. CDR3 protein: CASSEYKQGGELFF. Here the CDR3 DNA reads TGTGCCAGCAGTGAATATAAACAGGGCGGGGAGCTGTTTTTT.

V usage is TRBV29-1 and J usage is TRBJ1-2; TRBD1 matches at 8 bases. The ends lost 3 bases at V and 3 bases at J; junction bases unmatched: 3. The CDR3 contains 13 residues. Per germline, CDR1 SQVTM and CDR2 ANQGSEA. CDR3 DNA: TGCAGCGTTGATAACAGGGGGGACTATGGCTACACCTTC. Encoded protein: CSVDNRGDYGYTF.

This chain connects TRBV5-1 to TRBJ2-1; no clear D. Trimming pared 0 bases from V and 11 bases from J, leaving 12 bases between. CDR1 and CDR2 from the germline V gene are SGHRS and YFSETQ. CDR3 length: 13 amino acids. CDR3 coding DNA: TGCGCCAGCAGCTTGGGTGATACCCCAAAGCAGTTCTTC. Translation: CASSLGDTPKQFF. Full variable domain (outside the CDR3, taken from reference TRBV5-1 and TRBJ2-1): KAGVTQTPRYLIKTRGQQVTLSCSPISGHRSVSWYQQTPGQGLQFLFEYFSETQRNKGNFPGRFSGRQFSNSRSEMNVSTLELGDSALYLCASSLGDTPKQFFGPGTRLTVL.

The chain recombines TRBV6-5 with TRBJ2-7, with 9 bases aligning to TRBD1. The trim removed 6 bases at V and 7 bases at J, leaving 7 bases unmatched. Germline V gene lookup returns CDR1 MNHEY and CDR2 SVGAGI. There are 13 residues in the CDR3. This CDR3 reads CASRDRGFLEQYF. For the CDR3, the DNA is TGTGCCAGCAGGGACAGGGGATTTTTGGAGCAGTACTTC.

The chain joins TRBV3-1 (or the pseudogene TRBV3-2) to TRBJ1-6; a weak D match, TRBD1 (5 bases). This CDR3 comprises 15 residues. V was trimmed by 4 bases and J by 9 bases, leaving 16 bases between them. CDR1 is LGHDT, CDR2 YNNKEL, per germline (reference sequence). The CDR3 DNA sequence: TGTGCCAGCAGCCCTCAGGGCCAGTCCTTTTCACCCCTCCACTTT. It translates to CASSPQGQSFSPLHF.

This clone was observed once. J is TRBJ2-4 and V is TRBV27, with D hard to call. CDR1 and CDR2 (germline): MNHEY, SMNVEV (reference sequence). V lost 5 bases to trimming and J lost 0 bases, with 5 bases between them. The CDR3 extends over 13 amino acids. CDR3 loop: CASSPGAKNIQYF. CDR3 coding DNA: TGTGCCAGCAGTCCGGGAGCCAAAAACATTCAGTACTTC.

The chain couples TRBV19 to TRBJ1-5; a weak D match, TRBD1 (5 bases). This CDR3 comprises 14 residues. Per germline, CDR1 LNHDA and CDR2 SQIVND (reference sequence). Trimming took off 3 bases at V and 3 bases at J, with 9 bases between the two ends. The CDR3 region is CASSIGGVNQPQHF. CDR3 bases: TGTGCCAGTAGTATCGGAGGGGTCAATCAGCCCCAGCATTTT.

This chain links TRBV6-5 with TRBJ2-7; D might be TRBD2 (6 bases). The ends were cut back, 6 bases at V and 4 bases at J, with 7 bases in the middle. CDR3 size: 11 residues. CDR1 is MNHEY and CDR2 is SVGAGI in the germline V gene. CDR3 nucleotide sequence: TGTGCCAGCAGCCGGGGGTACGAGCAGTACTTC. Its translation: CASSRGYEQYF.

The J gene is TRBJ2-2, the V gene TRBV3-1 (or the pseudogene TRBV3-2); D is undetermined. Deletions cut 5 bases from V and 5 bases from J, with 18 bases between. This CDR3 has 16 residues. The germline V gene has CDR1 LGHDT and CDR2 YNNKEL (reference sequence). CDR3 residues: CASSMISSGLTGELFF. The CDR3 DNA reads as TGTGCCAGCAGCATGATTAGTTCAGGCTTGACCGGGGAGCTGTTTTTT.

The chain has TRBV5-4 and TRBJ1-4; possibly TRBD1 for D (6 bases). The CDR3 consists of 16 residues. The germline V gene encodes CDR1 SGHNT and CDR2 YYREEE (reference sequence). V lost 2 bases and J lost 4, with 15 bases in between. The CDR3 region is CASSLYRAGINEKLFF. The CDR3 DNA is TGTGCCAGCAGCTTATACAGGGCAGGGATTAATGAAAAACTGTTTTTT.

The CDR3 loop reads CASIPIAGGTYNEQFF. The CDR3 bases are TGTGCCAGCATCCCGATAGCGGGGGGGACCTACAATGAGCAGTTCTTC. V usage is TRBV9 and J usage is TRBJ2-1; TRBD2 matches at 11 bases. The CDR3 has 16 amino acids. Germline lookup yields CDR1 SGDLS and CDR2 YYNGEE. V was clipped by 6 bases and J by 2 bases; unmatched bases: 7.

This clone was detected a few times. This chain connects TRBV3-1 (or the pseudogene TRBV3-2) to TRBJ2-1, with 15 bases matching TRBD2. CDR1 is LGHDT and CDR2 is YNNKEL in the germline V gene (reference sequence). Germline trimming cut 4 bases from V and 2 bases from J; bases unmatched to any gene: 12. The CDR3 extends over 20 amino acids. The CDR3: CASSRSPGLAGGNPYNEQFF. CDR3 coding DNA: TGTGCCAGCAGCCGATCCCCGGGACTAGCGGGAGGAAATCCCTACAATGAGCAGTTCTTC.

The V call is TRBV4-1, the J call TRBJ1-5; D is undetermined. Germline V gives CDR1 MGHRA, CDR2 YSYEKL. CDR3 length: 17 residues. Trimming shortened V by 1 base and J by 4 bases, and 17 bases separated the two germline ends. In nucleotides, the CDR3 is TGCGCCAGCAGCCAAGGTGGAGCGTACCCCGATAATCAGCCCCAGCATTTT. Amino acids: CASSQGGAYPDNQPQHF.

The rearrangement uses TRBV7-8 and TRBJ1-1; D is unclear. Germline CDR1 and CDR2: SGHVS and FQNEAQ. Trimming took off 1 base at V and 4 bases at J, with 7 bases between the two ends. The CDR3 has 13 residues. The CDR3 DNA reads as TGTGCCAGCAGCTTAGGGACCATCACTGAAGCTTTCTTT. This encodes CASSLGTITEAFF. The whole variable domain, filled in from reference TRBV7-8 and TRBJ1-1, reads GAGVSQSPRYKVAKRGQDVALRCDPISGHVSLFWYQQALGQGPEFLTYFQNEAQLDKSGLPSDRFFAERPEGSVSTLKIQRTQQEDSAVYLCASSLGTITEAFFGQGTRLTVV.

V is TRBV18 and J is TRBJ2-6, with 9 bases aligning to TRBD1. Trimming cost V 1 base and J 2 bases; bases outside gene matches: 6. The germline CDR1 and CDR2 sequences are KGHSH and LQKENI. The CDR3 length is 18 residues. The DNA for the CDR3 is TGTGCCAGCTCACCACGGACAGGGGCTCTAACTGGGGCCAACGTCCTGACTTTC. It encodes CASSPRTGALTGANVLTF.

In this sample, this clone turned up once. The rearrangement uses TRBV3-1 (or the pseudogene TRBV3-2) and TRBJ2-3; the match to TRBD2 covers 8 bases. Germline CDR1 and CDR2: LGHDT and YNNKEL (reference sequence). V dropped 6 bases and J dropped 3; count of bases not matched to a gene: 8. The CDR3 is made up of 15 amino acids. The CDR3 protein is CASRTKRGKTDTQYF. CDR3 nucleotide sequence: TGTGCCAGCAGAACTAAGCGGGGGAAAACAGATACGCAGTATTTT.

V usage is TRBV18 and J usage is TRBJ1-1, with a possible D match to TRBD1 (6 bases). V lost 4 bases and J 4 bases, leaving 19 bases between the germline ends. The CDR3 extends over 16 amino acids. Germline CDR1 is KGHSH and CDR2 is LQKENI. This CDR3 is CASSLTGPRGSTEAFF. The CDR3 DNA reads as TGTGCCAGCTCACTTACGGGACCCAGGGGCAGCACTGAAGCTTTCTTT.